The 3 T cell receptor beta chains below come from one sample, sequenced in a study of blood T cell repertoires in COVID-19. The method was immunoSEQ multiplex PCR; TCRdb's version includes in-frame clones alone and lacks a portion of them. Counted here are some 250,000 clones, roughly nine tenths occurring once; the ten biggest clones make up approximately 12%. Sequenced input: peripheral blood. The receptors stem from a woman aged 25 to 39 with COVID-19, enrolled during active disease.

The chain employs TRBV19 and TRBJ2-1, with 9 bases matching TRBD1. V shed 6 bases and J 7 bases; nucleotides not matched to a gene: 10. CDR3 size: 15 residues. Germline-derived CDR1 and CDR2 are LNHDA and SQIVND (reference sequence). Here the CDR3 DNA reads TGTGCCAGTAGCCCGGGACAGGGTATTAAAAATGAGCAGTTCTTC. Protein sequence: CASSPGQGIKNEQFF.

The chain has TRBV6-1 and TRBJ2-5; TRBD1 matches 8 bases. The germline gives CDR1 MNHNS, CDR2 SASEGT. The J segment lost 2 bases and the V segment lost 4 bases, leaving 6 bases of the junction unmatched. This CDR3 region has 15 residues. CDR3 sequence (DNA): TGTGCCAGCAGTGTAGCCAGGGGGCAACAAGAGACCCAGTACTTC. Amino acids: CASSVARGQQETQYF.

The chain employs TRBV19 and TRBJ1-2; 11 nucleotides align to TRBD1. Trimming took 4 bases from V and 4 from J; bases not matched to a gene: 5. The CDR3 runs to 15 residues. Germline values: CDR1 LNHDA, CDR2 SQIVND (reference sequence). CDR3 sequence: CASSSSGTGGYGYTF. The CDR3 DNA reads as TGTGCCAGTAGTAGCTCCGGGACAGGGGGCTATGGCTACACCTTC.